This T cell receptor (beta chain) appears in the sequencing data of a study of T-cell reconstitution after alpha-beta-depleted transplantation in children. Preparation of the TCRbeta library was carried out with unique molecular identifiers. MiXCR, run by TCRdb on the PCR reads, gives a single entry per CDR3 protein. The table shows approximately 510,000 distinct CDR3 sequences, with approximately 20% occurring only once. This clonotype was counted a few times. The CDR3 loop spans 13 amino acids. With 3 bases removed from V and 7 bases from J, the gap between germline ends came to 13 bases. The germline V gene encodes CDR1 SGHRS and CDR2 YFSETQ.

The starting material was PBMCs from the stem cell graft donor, obtained from the stem cell graft. The rearrangement uses TRBV5-1 and TRBJ1-1; no firm D call. This TCR came from a human donor who donated a stem cell graft to a child with acute lymphoblastic leukemia. The CDR3: CASSSLLPNEAFF. In DNA form, the CDR3 reads TGCGCCAGCAGCTCTCTCCTACCCAATGAAGCTTTCTTT.